These T cell receptor beta chains were read from a single sample in a study of T cells in Graves' hyperthyroidism and ophthalmopathy. TCRdb fed the multiplex PCR reads into MiXCR, producing one record per CDR3 protein. In the table there are almost 250,000 distinct CDR3 sequences, approximately 25% of which are singletons. Sequences were obtained from blood. Receptors originate from a woman aged 40 to 50 with Graves' ophthalmopathy. Both conserved end residues are part of each CDR3. Each record gives: J gene, V gene, CDR3 protein.

TRBJ2-2 | TRBV30 | CAWNGGTNTGELFF
TRBJ1-1 | TRBV6-2/TRBV6-3 | CASSYSMTGVSSTEAFF
TRBJ2-5 | TRBV6-1 | CASTLAEETQYF
TRBJ2-1 | TRBV2 | CASSSGGGEQFF
TRBJ2-2 | TRBV6-2/TRBV6-3 | CASRGSGTETGELFF
TRBJ1-1 | TRBV6-1 | CASSLAVTGNTEAFF
TRBJ2-5 | TRBV7-3 | CASSPGSVGRETQYF
TRBJ2-7 | TRBV20-1 | CSARRSSYEQYF
TRBJ1-2 | TRBV4-2 | CASSQGGNGYTF
TRBJ1-1 | TRBV6-2/TRBV6-3 | CASSYLGGNTEAFF
TRBJ1-1 | TRBV7-8 | CASSLAGNFPRGTEAFF
TRBJ1-5 | TRBV6-1 | CASRATGGGNQPQHF
TRBJ2-7 | TRBV27 | CASSFYPGQGTYEQYF
TRBJ2-2 | TRBV9 | CASSRPGPRSTGELFF
TRBJ2-5 | TRBV2 | CASSAGTGGLQETQYF
TRBJ1-1 | TRBV12-3/TRBV12-4 | CASSLALTSVRGRNEAFF
TRBJ1-3 | TRBV20-1 | CSARDPRGVAGGNTIYF
TRBJ2-5 | TRBV7-8 | CASSNPEGGETQYF
TRBJ1-1 | TRBV27 | CASSATRGSTEAFF
TRBJ2-5 | TRBV6-5 | CASSYSPWETQYF
TRBJ2-2 | TRBV6-1 | CASSEAHVGGRWELFF
TRBJ1-2 | TRBV11-1 | CASSLDRHYGYTF
TRBJ2-2 | TRBV12-3/TRBV12-4 | CASTSGTTNTGELFF
TRBJ2-5 | TRBV7-3 | CASSLSGGQEETQYF
TRBJ2-2 | TRBV6-1 | CASRRSSAGELFF
TRBJ1-5 | TRBV11-2 | CASSLGAAQGFQPQHF
TRBJ2-5 | TRBV24-1 | CATSPVGEETQYF
TRBJ2-5 | TRBV27 | CASSLAAWYQETQYF
TRBJ2-2 | TRBV6-5 | CASSYSGGGELFF
TRBJ2-7 | TRBV7-8 | CASSAIAGGSSYEQYF
TRBJ2-5 | TRBV18 | CASSAQETQYF
TRBJ2-5 | TRBV20-1 | CSPDRGKETQYF
TRBJ1-5 | TRBV19 | CASSIGDLNNQPQHF
TRBJ2-7 | TRBV4-1 | CASSQDPGSSYEQYF
TRBJ2-5 | TRBV19 | CASSKDRVQETQYF
TRBJ1-5 | TRBV28 | CASRWSVGNQPQHF
TRBJ2-7 | TRBV10-3 | CAIAYDVYEQYF
TRBJ2-2 | TRBV29-1 | CSVDGRNTGELFF